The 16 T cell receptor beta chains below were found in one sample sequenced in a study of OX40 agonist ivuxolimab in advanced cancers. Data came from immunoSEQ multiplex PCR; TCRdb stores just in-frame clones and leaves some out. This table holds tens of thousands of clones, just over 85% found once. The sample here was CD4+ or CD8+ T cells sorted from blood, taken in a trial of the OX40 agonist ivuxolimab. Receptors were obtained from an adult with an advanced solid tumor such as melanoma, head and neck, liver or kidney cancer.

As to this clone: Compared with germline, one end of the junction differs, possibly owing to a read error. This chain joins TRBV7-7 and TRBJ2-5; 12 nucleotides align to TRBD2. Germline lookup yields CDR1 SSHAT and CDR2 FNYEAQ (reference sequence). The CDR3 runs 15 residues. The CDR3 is CASSSGLAGLETQYF. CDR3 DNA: TGTGCTAGCAGCTCGGGACTAGCGGGCTTAGAGACCCAGTACTTC.

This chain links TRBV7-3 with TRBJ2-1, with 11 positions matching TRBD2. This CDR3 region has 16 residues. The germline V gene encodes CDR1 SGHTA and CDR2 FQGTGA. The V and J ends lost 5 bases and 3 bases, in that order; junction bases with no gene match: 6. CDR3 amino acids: CASSLATSGSYNEQFF. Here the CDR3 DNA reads TGTGCCAGCAGCCTGGCCACTAGCGGGAGCTACAATGAGCAGTTCTTC.

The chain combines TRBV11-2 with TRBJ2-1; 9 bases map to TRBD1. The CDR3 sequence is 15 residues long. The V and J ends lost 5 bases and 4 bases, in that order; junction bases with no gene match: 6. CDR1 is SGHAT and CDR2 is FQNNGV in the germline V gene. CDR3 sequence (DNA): TGTGCCAGCAGCCCGACAGGGGGGGTATACAATGAGCAGTTCTTC. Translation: CASSPTGGVYNEQFF.

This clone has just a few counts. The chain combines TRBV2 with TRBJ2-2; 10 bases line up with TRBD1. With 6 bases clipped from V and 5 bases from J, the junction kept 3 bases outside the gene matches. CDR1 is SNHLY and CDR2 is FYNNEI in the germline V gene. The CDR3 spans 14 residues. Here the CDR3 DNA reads TGTGCCAGCAGGACAGGGGGCTTAACCGGGGAGCTGTTTTTT. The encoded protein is CASRTGGLTGELFF.

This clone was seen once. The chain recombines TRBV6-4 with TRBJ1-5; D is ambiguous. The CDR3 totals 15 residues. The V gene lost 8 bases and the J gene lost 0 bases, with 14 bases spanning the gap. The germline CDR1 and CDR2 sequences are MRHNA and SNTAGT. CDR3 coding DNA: TGTGCCAGCTCGGACGTGCCTTATAGCAATCAGCCCCAGCATTTT. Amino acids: CASSDVPYSNQPQHF.

The CDR3 sequence: CASSLALSENTEAFF. In nucleotides, the CDR3 is TGCGCCAGCAGCTTGGCCCTGAGCGAGAACACTGAAGCTTTCTTT. This chain links TRBV5-1 with TRBJ1-1; D uncertain. CDR3 length: 15 residues. Between the trimmed V and J ends, which lost 0 bases and 1 base, there was a span of 10 bases. Germline-derived CDR1 and CDR2 are SGHRS and YFSETQ.

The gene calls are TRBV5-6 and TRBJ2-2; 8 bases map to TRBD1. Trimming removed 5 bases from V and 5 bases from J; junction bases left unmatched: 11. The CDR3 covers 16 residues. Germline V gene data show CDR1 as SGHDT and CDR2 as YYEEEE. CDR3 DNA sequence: TGTGCCAGCAGGTTGAATCCCGGGACAGGAACCGGGGAGCTGTTTTTT. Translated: CASRLNPGTGTGELFF.

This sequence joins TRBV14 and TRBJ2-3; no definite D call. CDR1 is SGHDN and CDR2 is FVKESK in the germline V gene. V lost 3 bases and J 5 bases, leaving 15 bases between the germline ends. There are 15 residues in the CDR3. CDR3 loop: CASSQGRFYGDTQYF. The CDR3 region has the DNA TGTGCCAGCAGCCAGGGTCGCTTTTATGGAGATACGCAGTATTTT.

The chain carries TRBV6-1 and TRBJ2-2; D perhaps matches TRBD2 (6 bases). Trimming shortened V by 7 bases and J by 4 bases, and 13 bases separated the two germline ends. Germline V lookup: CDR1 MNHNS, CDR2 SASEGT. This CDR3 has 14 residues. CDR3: CASKEGAGTGELFF. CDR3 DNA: TGTGCCAGCAAGGAGGGCGCCGGCACCGGGGAGCTGTTTTTT.

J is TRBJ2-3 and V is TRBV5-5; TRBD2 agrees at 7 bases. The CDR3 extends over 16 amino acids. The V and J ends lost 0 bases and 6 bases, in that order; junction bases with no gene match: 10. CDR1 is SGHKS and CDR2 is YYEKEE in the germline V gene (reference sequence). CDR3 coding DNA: TGTGCCAGCAGCTTGGATTGGGCTAGCGGAATGGATACGCAGTATTTT. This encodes CASSLDWASGMDTQYF. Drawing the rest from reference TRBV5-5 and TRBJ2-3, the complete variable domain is DAGVTQSPTHLIKTRGQQVTLRCSPISGHKSVSWYQQVLGQGPQFIFQYYEKEERGRGNFPDRFSARQFPNYSSELNVNALLLGDSALYLCASSLDWASGMDTQYFGPGTRLTVL.

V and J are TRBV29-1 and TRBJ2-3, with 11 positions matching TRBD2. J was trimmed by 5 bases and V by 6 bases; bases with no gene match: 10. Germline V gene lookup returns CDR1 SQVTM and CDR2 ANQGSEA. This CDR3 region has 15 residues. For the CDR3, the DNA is TGCAGCGTGGACTCAACTAGCGGGAGAGGAGATACGCAGTATTTT. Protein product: CSVDSTSGRGDTQYF.

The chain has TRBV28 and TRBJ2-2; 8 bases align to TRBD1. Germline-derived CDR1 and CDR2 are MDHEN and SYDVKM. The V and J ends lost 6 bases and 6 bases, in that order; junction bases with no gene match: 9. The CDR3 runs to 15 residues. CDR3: CASSVGDRNAGELFF. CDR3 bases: TGTGCCAGCAGCGTCGGGGACAGGAATGCCGGGGAGCTGTTTTTT. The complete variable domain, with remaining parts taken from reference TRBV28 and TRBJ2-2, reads DVKVTQSSRYLVKRTGEKVFLECVQDMDHENMFWYRQDPGLGLRLIYFSYDVKMKEKGDIPEGYSVSREKKERFSLILESASTNQTSMYLCASSVGDRNAGELFFGEGSRLTVL.

CDR3 in amino acids: CASSPLAGFYEQYF. DNA of the CDR3: TGCGCCAGCAGCCCCCTGGCGGGATTCTACGAGCAGTACTTC. The chain joins TRBV5-1 to TRBJ2-7, with D possibly being TRBD2 (6 bases). Trimming took 4 bases from V and 3 from J, leaving 14 bases between them. The CDR3 has 14 amino acids. Germline V lookup: CDR1 SGHRS, CDR2 YFSETQ.

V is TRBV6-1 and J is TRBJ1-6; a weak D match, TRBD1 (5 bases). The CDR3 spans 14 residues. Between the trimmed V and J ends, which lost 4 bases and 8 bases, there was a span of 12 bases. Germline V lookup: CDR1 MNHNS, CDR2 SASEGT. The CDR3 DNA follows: TGTGCCAGCAGTGCCCAGGGTCGCGATTCACCCCTCCACTTT. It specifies CASSAQGRDSPLHF.

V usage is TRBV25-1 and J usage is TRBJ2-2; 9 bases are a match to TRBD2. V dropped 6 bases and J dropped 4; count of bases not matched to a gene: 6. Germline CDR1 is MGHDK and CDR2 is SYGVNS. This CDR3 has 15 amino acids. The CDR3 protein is CASRAGGSGTGELFF. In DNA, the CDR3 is TGTGCCAGCAGGGCGGGAGGGTCGGGCACCGGGGAGCTGTTTTTT. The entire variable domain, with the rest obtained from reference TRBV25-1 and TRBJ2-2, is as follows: EADIYQTPRYLVIGTGKKITLECSQTMGHDKMYWYQQDPGMELHLIHYSYGVNSTEKGDLSSESTVSRIRTEHFPLTLESARPSHTSQYLCASRAGGSGTGELFFGEGSRLTVL.

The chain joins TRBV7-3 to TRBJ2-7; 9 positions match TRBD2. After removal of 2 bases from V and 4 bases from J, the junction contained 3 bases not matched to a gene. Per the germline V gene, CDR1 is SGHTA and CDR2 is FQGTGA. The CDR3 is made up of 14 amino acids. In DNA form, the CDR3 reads TGTGCCAGCAGCTTAGGCGGGAGGGGGTACGAGCAGTACTTC. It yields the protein CASSLGGRGYEQYF.